This TCR beta chain is from a study of T cells after yellow fever vaccination. Production of TCR cDNA was by 5'RACE template switching, which also added a universal primer site and UMIs. TCRdb recomputed calls from the 5' RACE reads with MiXCR, one row per CDR3 protein. The repertoire holds some 560,000 distinct CDR3 sequences, with 15% to 20% as singletons. The V and J ends lost 5 bases and 8 bases, in that order; junction bases with no gene match: 4. There are 14 residues in the CDR3. This clonotype was detected a few times. Its matching antigen is unknown. Whole-study results and caveats: Clonotypes found in both CD4 and CD8 compartments made up a small share. In post-booster samples, most primary-vaccination clones reappeared (about 96% CD4, over 70% CD8). Abundant bulk-population clonotypes could contaminate the FACS-sorted repertoires.

Sequencing used PBMCs, obtained 15 days after the yellow fever booster vaccination. The TCR comes from a man aged 30 to 39 who received the YFV17D yellow fever vaccine. The V and J genes are TRBV12-3 or TRBV12-4 and TRBJ1-6; 9 bases agree with TRBD1. CDR3 sequence: CASSPGDRDSPLHF. The CDR3 DNA reads TGTGCCAGCAGTCCGGGGGACAGGGATTCACCCCTCCACTTT.